The sequence of this TCR beta chain was determined in a study of regulatory T cells in long-lasting Graves disease (dated by TCRdb to about 2021). Concerning the study at large: Antithyroid drugs had been taken for less than 3 months by newly diagnosed Graves' disease patients. The study was registered as a clinical trial and conducted in China. Patients with persistent Graves' disease were compared with patients with newly diagnosed Graves' disease using TCR sequencing and RNA sequencing of peripheral blood. A total of roughly 35 samples underwent TCR sequencing: around 13 from persistent and roughly 20 from newly diagnosed Graves' disease patients. Points the paper makes about the study in general: More public clonotypes were shared among persistent patients (roughly 2,700) than among newly diagnosed patients (roughly 1,000). TRBV28, TRBJ1-2 and TRBJ2-5 were preferentially used in persistent disease, while TRBV20-1 and TRBJ2-1 were favored in newly diagnosed disease. Because the primary lesion, thyroid tissue, could not be accessed, the study looked at peripheral blood alone. Sequencing and analysis were limited to the TCR beta chain. Lower TCR Shannon entropy and fewer highly expanded clones were observed in persistent Graves' disease patients than in newly diagnosed patients, which suggested clonal expansion. The authors noted that the small sample size was a limitation that may lower accuracy.

The CDR3, from cysteine to phenylalanine, totals 15 residues. Only the CDR3 DNA stays, 45 bases, in frame from base 1. CDR1 SGHRS and CDR2 YFSETQ were looked up in the germline V gene. V is reduced by 0 bases and J by 1 base, leaving a spacing of 8 bases between them. This sample's time point label indicates: newly diagnosed GD, antithyroid drugs for less than 3 months. RNA was extracted from PBMCs in TRIzol for both TCR sequencing and RNA sequencing. Graves' disease was diagnosed according to American Thyroid Association guidelines. Patients for the study were recruited at an endocrinology department in Xi'an, China. Each patient gave approximately 10 milliliters of peripheral blood, collected in an EDTA anticoagulant tube. Ficoll Paque Plus density gradient separation was used to isolate PBMCs, and no additional T cell sorting was done. An Agilent 2100 Bioanalyzer and agarose gel were used to check RNA quality, and a NanoDrop 2000 was used to measure RNA concentration.

The library was obtained by multiplex PCR. The sequencer listed for this sample is Illumina HiSeq 4000. TCR beta libraries were built with iRepertoire HTBI primers and Arm-PCR amplification of CDR3 regions. Before sequencing, the PCR products underwent gel purification. The original methods were these. A total of 62 TRBV and 14 TRBJ segments were identified across samples and were used for gene usage analysis of CDR3 amino acid clonotypes. COPE and FqMerger were used to merge filtered high-quality paired reads into contigs. BLAST was used to align contigs to IMGT TRBV, TRBD and TRBJ reference genes, with CDR3 defined following IMGT. Highly expanded clones were defined as clonotypes with a frequency above 0.1%. Shannon entropy was used to measure repertoire diversity, and the Gini coefficient was used to measure V-J evenness. Clonotypes shared by more than one individual were considered public. TCRdb reprocessing: public reads trimmed at Q25 with fastp, clones called with MiXCR, in-frame beta chains kept. When rows share a CDR3 protein, they turn into one entry using the most common DNA and genes. The V and J calls reflect TCRdb's pipeline rather than the authors' work. Within this sample are fewer than 650,000 distinct CDR3 sequences, with 15% to 20% of them counted one time only. Around 11% of the sample rests with the top ten.

In this sample, this clonotype turned up many times. This clone's antigen is unknown. The record has no base qualities; no much larger clone is one base away. The same data also contributed to another study, on T cells in Graves' hyperthyroidism and ophthalmopathy. The second paper states: A patient counted as having stable Graves' hyperthyroidism if no progression to ophthalmopathy occurred over 18 months of follow-up. Hyperthyroidism patients were newly diagnosed, with disease duration under 2 months, and aged 18 to 65 years. Exclusion was applied to patients with uncontrolled infections, other autoimmune diseases, pregnancy or lactation. Diagnoses were established on the basis of clinical symptoms, serum thyroxine and TRAb, thyroid ultrasound, and orbital computed tomography. For the first round of RT-PCR on the TCR CDR3, the HTBI primer set was used together with the Qiagen OneStep RT-PCR kit. Most expanded thyroid clonotypes (frequency above 0.001) were also found in blood, which suggests that blood repertoires may mirror thyroid immune responses. A model built on a 13 V-J signature distinguished ophthalmopathy from stable hyperthyroidism, reaching around 88% sensitivity and 81.08% specificity in cross-validation and 80%/75% in testing. In validation, progression to ophthalmopathy was predicted by the model with nearly 71% sensitivity and just over 72% specificity, a median of approximately 6.5 months before onset. TCR V-J signatures able to tell the groups apart were searched for in a discovery cohort of some 97 patients, of whom more than 40 had Graves' ophthalmopathy and more than 55 had stable Graves' hyperthyroidism. An independent validation cohort of 18 to 20 hyperthyroidism patients and about 16 patients who later progressed to ophthalmopathy tested prospective prediction of ophthalmopathy. The 90 or so discovery patients were randomly split 7:3 into training and test sets. The study also compared thyroid tissue and blood T-cell repertoires from over 5 Graves' hyperthyroidism patients. After blood sampling, hyperthyroidism patients were treated with methimazole at a starting dose of 30 mg daily, and ophthalmopathy patients were treated with high-dose intravenous methylprednisolone. The libraries were constructed in a second round of multiplex PCR and then size-selected and purified. Libraries were sequenced paired-end with 100 bp reads on an Illumina HiSeq2000. Raw data were processed with SOAPnuke, discarding reads with adapters, uncalled bases, mean Phred below 15, or no exact constant-primer or identifier match. High-quality paired reads were merged using COPE v1.2.5, and each unique nucleotide sequence was defined as a clonotype. MiTCR v1.1 was used to align the clonotypes against IMGT TRBV, TRBD and TRBJ reference segments. Analysis was restricted to V-J combinations with a frequency above 0.0001, which covered over 98% of repertoires. The TCS score was defined as the ratio of F50 (clonal expansion) to E x V (chaos), calculated using BLOSUM62-based TCRdist between CDR3 peptides within each V-J. Welch's t-statistics and random forest reduced 500 to 650 V-J features to around 14, which were used in a naive Bayes classifier (R e1071). Sample size was not statistically predetermined, and blinding of investigators to group allocation was not performed. According to the paper, TCR Vbeta CDR3 sequencing was carried out on 120 to 150 peripheral blood samples, which came from under 50 ophthalmopathy, around 75 hyperthyroidism and approximately 17 progressor patients.

Rearrangement joined TRBV5-1 to TRBJ1-5; no D gene can be assigned with confidence. This receptor was identified in a man younger than 35 with Graves disease. Donor details come from another sample of the same person, matched by shared clones. Here the sequenced sample was peripheral blood mononuclear cells (PBMCs), taken at new diagnosis, from a patient treated with antithyroid drugs. CDR3 sequence: CASSLENPSNQPQHF. The DNA is TGCGCCAGCAGCTTGGAGAATCCGAGCAATCAGCCCCAGCATTTT.